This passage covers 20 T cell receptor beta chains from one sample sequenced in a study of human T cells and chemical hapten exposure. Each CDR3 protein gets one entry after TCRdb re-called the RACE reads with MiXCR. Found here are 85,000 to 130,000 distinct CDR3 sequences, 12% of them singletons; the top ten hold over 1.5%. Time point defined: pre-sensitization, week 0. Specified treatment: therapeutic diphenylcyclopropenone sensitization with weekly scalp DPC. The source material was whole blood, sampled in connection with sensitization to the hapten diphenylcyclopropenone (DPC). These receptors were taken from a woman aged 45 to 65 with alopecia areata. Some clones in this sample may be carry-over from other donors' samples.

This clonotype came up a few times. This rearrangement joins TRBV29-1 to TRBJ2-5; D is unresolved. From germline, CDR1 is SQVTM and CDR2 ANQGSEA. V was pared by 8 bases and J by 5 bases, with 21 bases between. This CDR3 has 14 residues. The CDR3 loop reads CSTWGQKRLETQYF. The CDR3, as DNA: TGCAGCACCTGGGGTCAAAAACGTTTGGAGACCCAGTACTTC.

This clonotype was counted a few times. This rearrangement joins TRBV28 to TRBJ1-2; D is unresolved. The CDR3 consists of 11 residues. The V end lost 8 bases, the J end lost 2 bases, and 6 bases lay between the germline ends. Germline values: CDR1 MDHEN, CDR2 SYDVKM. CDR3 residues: CASHSNYGYTF. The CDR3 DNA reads TGTGCCAGCCACTCAAACTATGGCTACACCTTC.

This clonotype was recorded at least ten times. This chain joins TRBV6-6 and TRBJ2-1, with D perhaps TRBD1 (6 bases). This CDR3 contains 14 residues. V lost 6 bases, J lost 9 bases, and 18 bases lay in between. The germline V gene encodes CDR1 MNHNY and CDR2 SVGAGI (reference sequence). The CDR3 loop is CASRMDSRVGEQFF. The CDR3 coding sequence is TGTGCCAGCAGAATGGACAGTCGCGTCGGTGAGCAGTTCTTC.

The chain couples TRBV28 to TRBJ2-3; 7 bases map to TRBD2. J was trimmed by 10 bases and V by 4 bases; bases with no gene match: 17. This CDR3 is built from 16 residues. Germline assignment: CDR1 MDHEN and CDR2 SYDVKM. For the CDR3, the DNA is TGTGCCAGCAGTTCCCACGTAGCGGGTGCAAGGAGGGCGCAGTATTTT. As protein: CASSSHVAGARRAQYF.

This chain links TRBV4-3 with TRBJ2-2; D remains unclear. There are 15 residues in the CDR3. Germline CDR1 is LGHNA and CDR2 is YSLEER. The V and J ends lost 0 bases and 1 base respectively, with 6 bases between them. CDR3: CASSQDDKNTGELFF. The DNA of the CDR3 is TGCGCCAGCAGCCAAGACGACAAGAACACCGGGGAGCTGTTTTTT.

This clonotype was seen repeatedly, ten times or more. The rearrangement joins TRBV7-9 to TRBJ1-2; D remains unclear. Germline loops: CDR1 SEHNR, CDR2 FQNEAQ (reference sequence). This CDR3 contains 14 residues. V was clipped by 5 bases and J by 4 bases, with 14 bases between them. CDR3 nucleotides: TGTGCCAGCAGCCCACCTGGACGGTTCTATGGCTACACCTTC. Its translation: CASSPPGRFYGYTF.

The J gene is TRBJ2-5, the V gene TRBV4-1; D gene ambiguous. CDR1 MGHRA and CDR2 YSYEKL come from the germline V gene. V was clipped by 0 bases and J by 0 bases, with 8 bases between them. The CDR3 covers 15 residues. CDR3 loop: CASSQDLQYQETQYF. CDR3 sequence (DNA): TGCGCCAGCAGCCAAGATCTGCAGTACCAAGAGACCCAGTACTTC.

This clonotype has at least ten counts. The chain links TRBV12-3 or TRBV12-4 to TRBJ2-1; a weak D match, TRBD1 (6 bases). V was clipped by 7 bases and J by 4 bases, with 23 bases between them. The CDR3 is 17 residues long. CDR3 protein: CASTPDRTLSPYNEQFF. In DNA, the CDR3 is TGTGCCAGCACCCCGGACAGAACGCTCTCCCCATACAATGAGCAGTTCTTC.

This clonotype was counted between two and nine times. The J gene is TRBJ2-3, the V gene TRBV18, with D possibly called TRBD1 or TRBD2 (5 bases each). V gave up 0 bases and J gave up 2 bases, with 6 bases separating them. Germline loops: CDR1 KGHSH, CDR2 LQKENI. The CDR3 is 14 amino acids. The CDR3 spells CASSPPGTTDTQYF. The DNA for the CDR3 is TGTGCCAGCTCACCACCCGGGACCACAGATACGCAGTATTTT.

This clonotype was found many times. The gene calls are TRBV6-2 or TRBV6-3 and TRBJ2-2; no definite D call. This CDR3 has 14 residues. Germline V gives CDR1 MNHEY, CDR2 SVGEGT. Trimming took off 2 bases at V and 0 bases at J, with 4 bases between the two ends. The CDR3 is CASSYLANTGELFF. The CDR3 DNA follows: TGTGCCAGCAGTTACCTGGCGAACACCGGGGAGCTGTTTTTT.

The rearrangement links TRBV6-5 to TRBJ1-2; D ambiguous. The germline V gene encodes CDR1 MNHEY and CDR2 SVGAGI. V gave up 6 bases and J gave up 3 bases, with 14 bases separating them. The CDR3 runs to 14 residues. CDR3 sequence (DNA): TGTGCCAGCAGCCCATATCTACTAGACTATGGCTACACCTTC. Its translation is CASSPYLLDYGYTF.

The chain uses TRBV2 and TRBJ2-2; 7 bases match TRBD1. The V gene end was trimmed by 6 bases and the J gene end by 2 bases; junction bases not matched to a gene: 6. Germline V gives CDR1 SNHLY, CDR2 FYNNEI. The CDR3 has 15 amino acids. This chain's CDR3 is CASRPGQPNTGELFF. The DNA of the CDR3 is TGTGCCAGCAGACCGGGACAGCCAAACACCGGGGAGCTGTTTTTT.

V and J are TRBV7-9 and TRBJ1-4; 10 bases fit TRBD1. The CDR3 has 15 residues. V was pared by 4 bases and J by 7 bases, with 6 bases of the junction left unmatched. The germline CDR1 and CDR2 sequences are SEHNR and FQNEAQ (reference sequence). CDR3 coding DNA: TGTGCCAGCAGCTCGGGACAGGGGAGTGGTGAAAAACTGTTTTTT. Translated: CASSSGQGSGEKLFF.

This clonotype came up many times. The chain's CDR3 is CASSYVANTEAFF. The CDR3 DNA sequence: TGTGCCAGCAGTTACGTGGCGAACACTGAAGCTTTCTTT. The rearrangement links TRBV6-2 or TRBV6-3 to TRBJ1-1; D remains ambiguous. This CDR3 has 13 amino acids. V lost 2 bases and J lost 1, with 5 bases in between. Germline V lookup: CDR1 MNHEY, CDR2 SVGEGT.

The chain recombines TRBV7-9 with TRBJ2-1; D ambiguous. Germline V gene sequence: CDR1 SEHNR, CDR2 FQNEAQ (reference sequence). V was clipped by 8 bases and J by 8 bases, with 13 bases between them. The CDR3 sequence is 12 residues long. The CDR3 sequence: CASVFWNDEQFF. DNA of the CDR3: TGTGCCAGCGTCTTTTGGAACGATGAGCAGTTCTTC.

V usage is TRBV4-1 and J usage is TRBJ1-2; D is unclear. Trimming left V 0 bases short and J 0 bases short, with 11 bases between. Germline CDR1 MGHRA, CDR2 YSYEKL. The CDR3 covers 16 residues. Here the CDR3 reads CASSQEVTSPNYGYTF. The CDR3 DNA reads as TGCGCCAGCAGCCAAGAGGTCACCTCACCTAACTATGGCTACACCTTC.

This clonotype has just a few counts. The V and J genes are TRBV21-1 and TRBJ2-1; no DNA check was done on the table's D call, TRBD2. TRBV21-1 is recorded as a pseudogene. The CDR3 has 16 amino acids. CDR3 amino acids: CASSSFRGGHNNEQFF. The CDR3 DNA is TGTGCCAGCAGCTCCTTCCGGGGGGGCCACAACAATGAGCAGTTCTTC.

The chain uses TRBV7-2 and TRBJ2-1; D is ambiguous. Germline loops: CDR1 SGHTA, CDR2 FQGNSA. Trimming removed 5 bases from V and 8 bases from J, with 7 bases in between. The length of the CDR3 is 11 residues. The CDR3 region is CASSPWDEQFF. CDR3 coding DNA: TGTGCCAGCAGCCCATGGGATGAGCAGTTCTTC.

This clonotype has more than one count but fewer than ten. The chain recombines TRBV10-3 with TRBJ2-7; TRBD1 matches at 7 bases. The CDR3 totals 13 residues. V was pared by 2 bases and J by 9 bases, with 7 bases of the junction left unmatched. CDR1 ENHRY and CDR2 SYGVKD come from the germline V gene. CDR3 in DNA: TGTGCCATCAGTGAGAATGGACAGGATGGGCAGTACTTC. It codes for CAISENGQDGQYF.

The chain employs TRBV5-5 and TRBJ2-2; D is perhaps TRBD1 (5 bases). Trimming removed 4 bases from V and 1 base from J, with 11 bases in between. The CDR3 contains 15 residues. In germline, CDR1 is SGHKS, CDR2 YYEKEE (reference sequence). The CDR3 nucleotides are TGTGCCAGCAGCCAGTCTACAGGGAACACCGGGGAGCTGTTTTTT. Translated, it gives CASSQSTGNTGELFF.